Listed here are 21 T cell receptor beta chains from one sample, sequenced in a study of blood T cell repertoires in COVID-19. Measured with immunoSEQ multiplex PCR; TCRdb has only the in-frame clones, and not every one. The profile shows about 160,000 clones, around 82% of them singletons. The sample comprised PBMCs or T cells enriched from blood (not recorded which). These TCRs come from a man aged 55 to 70 who had recovered from COVID-19.

CDR3 sequence reads: CASSLTTTATGELFF. The CDR3, as DNA: TGTGCCAGCAGCTTAACAACGACAGCTACCGGGGAGCTGTTTTTT. The chain has TRBV7-3 and TRBJ2-2, with D possibly being TRBD1 (5 bases). Germline V gene data show CDR1 as SGHTA and CDR2 as FQGTGA. The ends were cut back, 0 bases at V and 5 bases at J, with 10 bases in the middle. The length of the CDR3 is 15 residues.

In its sample, this clone was seen a few times. V is TRBV30 and J is TRBJ2-1; 9 positions agree with TRBD2. The V gene's germline CDR1 is GTSNPN and CDR2 SVGIG (reference sequence). This CDR3 is 14 amino acids long. V lost 4 bases and J lost 4; bases outside the gene matches: 5. In DNA, the CDR3 is TGTGCCTGGAATCTGGCGGGGGGGTACAATGAGCAGTTCTTC. This sequence encodes CAWNLAGGYNEQFF.

This clone was counted a single time. The DNA for the CDR3 is TGTGCCAGCAGCCCTTGTGAGGCGGGGTATAGCAATCAGCCCCAGCATTTT. Translating gives CASSPCEAGYSNQPQHF. V usage is TRBV3-1 (or the pseudogene TRBV3-2) and J usage is TRBJ1-5, with unresolved D. Per the germline V gene, CDR1 is LGHDT and CDR2 is YNNKEL (reference sequence). CDR3 length: 17 amino acids. The V gene lost 4 bases and the J gene lost 0 bases, with 16 bases spanning the gap.

The chain employs TRBV19 and TRBJ2-7, with 9 bases identical to TRBD1. Germline V CDR1 and CDR2: LNHDA, SQIVND (reference sequence). The V gene end was trimmed by 4 bases and the J gene end by 5 bases; junction bases not matched to a gene: 15. CDR3 length equals 17 residues. CDR3 nucleotides: TGTGCCAGTAGTAACTCTCTCCCGGGACAGGGATCCAACGAGCAGTACTTC. Its protein is CASSNSLPGQGSNEQYF. The entire variable domain, with the rest obtained from reference TRBV19 and TRBJ2-7, is as follows: DGGITQSPKYLFRKEGQNVTLSCEQNLNHDAMYWYRQDPGQGLRLIYYSQIVNDFQKGDIAEGYSVSREKKESFPLTVTSAQKNPTAFYLCASSNSLPGQGSNEQYFGPGTRLTVT.

The chain uses TRBV18 and TRBJ2-7; 12 nucleotides line up with TRBD1. CDR1 is KGHSH and CDR2 is LQKENI in the germline V gene. The CDR3 covers 18 residues. With 1 base clipped from V and 5 bases from J, the junction kept 12 bases outside the gene matches. The CDR3 sequence is CASSPRLPGTGGFHEQYF. The CDR3 DNA sequence: TGTGCCAGCTCACCACGTCTCCCCGGGACAGGGGGCTTCCACGAGCAGTACTTC.

CDR3 nucleotide sequence: TGTGCCAGCAGTGAAGCCCGGACAGGGGGCCCTTTCTATGGCTACACCTTC. This encodes CASSEARTGGPFYGYTF. V usage is TRBV2 and J usage is TRBJ1-2; 11 bases fit TRBD1. From germline, CDR1 is SNHLY and CDR2 FYNNEI. The trim removed 0 bases at V and 4 bases at J, leaving 7 bases unmatched. The CDR3 has 17 amino acids.

The chain has TRBV23-1 and TRBJ1-6; 7 bases match TRBD1. TRBV23-1 is sorted into the ORF group, with uncertain function. V shed 0 bases and J 6 bases; nucleotides not matched to a gene: 5. The CDR3 covers 16 residues. The CDR3 DNA is TGCGCCAGCAGTCAATCGGTGACAGGGTGTAATTCACCCCTCCACTTT. It encodes CASSQSVTGCNSPLHF.

This chain connects TRBV9 to TRBJ2-1; D not resolved. The germline CDR1 and CDR2 sequences are SGDLS and YYNGEE. The CDR3 has 15 residues. The V and J ends lost 0 bases and 4 bases respectively, with 11 bases between them. Here the CDR3 reads CASSVAGLSYNEQFF. Written as DNA, the CDR3 is TGTGCCAGCAGCGTAGCGGGTCTTTCATACAATGAGCAGTTCTTC.

The rearrangement links TRBV2 to TRBJ2-3; possibly TRBD2 for D (7 bases). The CDR3 contains 16 residues. Germline CDR1 and CDR2: SNHLY and FYNNEI. Trimming took off 6 bases at V and 0 bases at J, with 16 bases between the two ends. The chain's CDR3 is CASRFLGGASTDTQYF. CDR3 DNA: TGTGCCAGCAGATTTCTAGGGGGGGCCAGCACAGATACGCAGTATTTT.

V usage is TRBV7-3 and J usage is TRBJ1-1; D unresolved. This CDR3 is 13 amino acids long. With 2 bases removed from V and 6 bases from J, the gap between germline ends came to 10 bases. Germline CDR1 is SGHTA and CDR2 is FQGTGA. In DNA form, the CDR3 reads TGTGCCAGCAGCTTATACTCCGGGTCTGAAGCTTTCTTT. It translates to CASSLYSGSEAFF.

The genes are TRBV15 and TRBJ1-2, with 9 bases lining up with TRBD1. This CDR3 is built from 13 residues. CDR1 and CDR2 (germline): LNHNV, YYDKDF (reference sequence). Unmatched junction bases numbered 11, after V lost 5 bases and J lost 13 bases. In DNA, the CDR3 is TGTGCCACCAGCGGGGCCCGGACAGGGGTTTTCACCTTC. This translates into CATSGARTGVFTF.

The V and J genes are TRBV19 and TRBJ1-1; 8 positions match TRBD1. The CDR3 extends over 13 amino acids. CDR1 and CDR2 from the germline V gene are LNHDA and SQIVND (reference sequence). Germline trimming cut 4 bases from V and 8 bases from J; bases unmatched to any gene: 6. CDR3 sequence: CASSTTGGLEAFF. The CDR3 bases are TGTGCCAGTAGTACCACAGGGGGACTCGAAGCTTTCTTT.

This clone was seen a single time. In DNA, the CDR3 is TGCAGCGGAGAAACAGGAGAAAAACTGTTTTTT. Its translation: CSGETGEKLFF. The chain employs TRBV29-1 and TRBJ1-4, with D possibly TRBD1 on 5 matching bases. Germline V gene data show CDR1 as SQVTM and CDR2 as ANQGSEA. V was trimmed by 7 bases and J by 8 bases, leaving 11 bases between them. The CDR3 length is 11 residues.

A single count supports this clone. V usage is TRBV18 and J usage is TRBJ2-2, with D unresolved. Germline loops: CDR1 KGHSH, CDR2 LQKENI. The CDR3 spans 14 residues. V shed 3 bases and J shed 5 bases, with 10 bases lying between them. The CDR3 spells CASSPLTLTGELFF. Here the CDR3 DNA reads TGTGCCAGCTCACCTTTGACTCTAACCGGGGAGCTGTTTTTT.

CDR3 nucleotides: TGTGCCAGCAGCCGAGGACAGGGGGGCACTGAAGCTTTCTTT. It translates to CASSRGQGGTEAFF. The chain couples TRBV14 to TRBJ1-1; 10 positions agree with TRBD1. CDR1 SGHDN and CDR2 FVKESK come from the germline V gene. The CDR3 extends over 14 amino acids. J gave up 4 bases and V 4 bases, and 3 bases lay outside the gene matches.

This clone occurred once. The chain carries TRBV6-1 and TRBJ2-7, with TRBD1 matching over 7 bases. CDR1 is MNHNS and CDR2 is SASEGT in the germline V gene. V was pared by 1 base and J by 2 bases, with 5 bases of the junction left unmatched. The CDR3 length is 15 residues. CDR3 amino acids: CASSEGQGDTYEQYF. CDR3 in DNA: TGTGCCAGCAGTGAAGGACAGGGAGATACCTACGAGCAGTACTTC.

The chain couples TRBV29-1 to TRBJ1-5; TRBD1 matches 8 bases. With 1 base clipped from V and 5 bases from J, the junction kept 1 base outside the gene matches. This CDR3 contains 13 residues. Per the germline V gene, CDR1 is SQVTM and CDR2 is ANQGSEA. This CDR3 reads CSVEATGDQPQHF. As DNA, the CDR3 is TGCAGCGTTGAAGCGACAGGGGATCAGCCCCAGCATTTT.

This clone showed up just a few times. The chain joins TRBV28 to TRBJ2-6, with 10 bases that match TRBD1. The J segment lost 0 bases and the V segment lost 5 bases, leaving 16 bases of the junction unmatched. This CDR3 region has 21 residues. In germline, CDR1 is MDHEN, CDR2 SYDVKM. The CDR3 DNA sequence: TGTGCCAGCAGTCACTATAAGCTCCGGGACAGGGGCCCCTCTGGGGCCAACGTCCTGACTTTC. This encodes CASSHYKLRDRGPSGANVLTF.

The V and J genes are TRBV29-1 and TRBJ2-2; the match to TRBD2 covers 11 bases. V dropped 6 bases and J dropped 2; count of bases not matched to a gene: 5. The V gene's germline CDR1 is SQVTM and CDR2 ANQGSEA. The CDR3 is 15 amino acids. The CDR3 sequence: CSVETSGVNTGELFF. For the CDR3, the DNA is TGCAGCGTGGAGACTAGCGGGGTCAACACCGGGGAGCTGTTTTTT.

The J gene is TRBJ2-1, the V gene TRBV28; a weak D match, TRBD1 (5 bases). Germline-derived CDR1 and CDR2 are MDHEN and SYDVKM. V shed 4 bases and J shed 8 bases, with 12 bases lying between them. The CDR3 totals 13 residues. CDR3 protein: CASSSSRVDEQFF. The CDR3 DNA reads as TGTGCCAGCAGTTCCTCCAGGGTTGATGAGCAGTTCTTC.

The chain couples TRBV27 to TRBJ2-1; 7 bases fit TRBD2. Germline lookup yields CDR1 MNHEY and CDR2 SMNVEV (reference sequence). Losses at the gene ends were 5 bases for V and 6 bases for J; bases not matched to a gene: 16. The CDR3 length is 17 residues. DNA of the CDR3: TGTGCCAGCAGTCGCTCGGGAGGTCTCGCCGCATCCAATGAGCAGTTCTTC. Amino acids: CASSRSGGLAASNEQFF.